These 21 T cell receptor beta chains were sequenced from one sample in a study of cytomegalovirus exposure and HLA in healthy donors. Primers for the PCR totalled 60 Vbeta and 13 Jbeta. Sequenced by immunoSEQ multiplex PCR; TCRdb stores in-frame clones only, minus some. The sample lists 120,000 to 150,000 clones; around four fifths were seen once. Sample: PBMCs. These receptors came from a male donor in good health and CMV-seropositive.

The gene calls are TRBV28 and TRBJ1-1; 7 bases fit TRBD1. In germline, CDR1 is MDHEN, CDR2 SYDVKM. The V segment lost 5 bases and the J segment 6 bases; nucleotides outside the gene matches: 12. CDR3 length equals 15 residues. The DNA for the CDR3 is TGTGCCAGCAGTCGTCGACAGGGCTTCTACCCTGAAGCTTTCTTT. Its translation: CASSRRQGFYPEAFF.

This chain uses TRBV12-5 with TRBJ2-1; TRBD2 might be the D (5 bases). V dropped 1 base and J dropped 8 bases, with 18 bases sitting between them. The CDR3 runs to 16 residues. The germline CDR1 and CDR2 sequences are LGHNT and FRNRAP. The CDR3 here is CASGLELGGPVDEQFF. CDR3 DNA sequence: TGTGCTAGTGGTTTGGAACTCGGCGGGCCCGTGGATGAGCAGTTCTTC.

CDR3 DNA sequence: TGCGCCAGCAGTCGTCGACAGTTTAATTCACCCCTCCACTTT. This encodes CASSRRQFNSPLHF. The gene calls are TRBV23-1 and TRBJ1-6; tentative D call: TRBD1 (5 bases). TRBV23-1 qualifies as an ORF whose function is uncertain. V was shortened by 4 bases and J by 6 bases, with 10 bases between the two germline ends. The CDR3 totals 14 residues.

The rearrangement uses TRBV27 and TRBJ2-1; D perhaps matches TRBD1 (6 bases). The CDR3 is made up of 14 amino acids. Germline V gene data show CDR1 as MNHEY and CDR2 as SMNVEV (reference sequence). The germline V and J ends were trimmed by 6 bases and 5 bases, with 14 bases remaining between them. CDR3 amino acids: CASSLRGGNNEQFF. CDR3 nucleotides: TGTGCCAGCAGCCTCAGGGGTGGAAACAATGAGCAGTTCTTC.

The CDR3 reads CASTDGGSEQYF. The CDR3 DNA reads TGTGCCAGCACCGACGGGGGTAGCGAGCAGTACTTC. The V and J genes are TRBV6-5 and TRBJ2-7, with D tentatively TRBD2 (6 bases). Germline assignment: CDR1 MNHEY and CDR2 SVGAGI. V dropped 7 bases and J dropped 6 bases, with 13 bases sitting between them. This CDR3 has 12 amino acids.

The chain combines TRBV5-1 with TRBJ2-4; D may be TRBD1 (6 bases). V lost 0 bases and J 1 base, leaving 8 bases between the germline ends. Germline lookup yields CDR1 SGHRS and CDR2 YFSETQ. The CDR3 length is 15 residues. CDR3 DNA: TGCGCCAGCAGCTTGGGGCAGGGGGCCAAAAACATTCAGTACTTC. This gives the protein CASSLGQGAKNIQYF.

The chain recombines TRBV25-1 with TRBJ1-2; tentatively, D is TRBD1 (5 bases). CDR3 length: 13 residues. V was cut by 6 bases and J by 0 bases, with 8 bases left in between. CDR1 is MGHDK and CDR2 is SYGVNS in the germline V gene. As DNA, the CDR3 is TGTGCCAGCAGCCCACAGGCTAACTATGGCTACACCTTC. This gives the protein CASSPQANYGYTF.

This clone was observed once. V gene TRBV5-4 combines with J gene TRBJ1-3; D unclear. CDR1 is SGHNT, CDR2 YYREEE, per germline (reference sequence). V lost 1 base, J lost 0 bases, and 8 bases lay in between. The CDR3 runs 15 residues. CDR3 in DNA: TGTGCCAGCAGCTTGACGGAGTTCTCTGGAAACACCATATATTTT. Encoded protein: CASSLTEFSGNTIYF.

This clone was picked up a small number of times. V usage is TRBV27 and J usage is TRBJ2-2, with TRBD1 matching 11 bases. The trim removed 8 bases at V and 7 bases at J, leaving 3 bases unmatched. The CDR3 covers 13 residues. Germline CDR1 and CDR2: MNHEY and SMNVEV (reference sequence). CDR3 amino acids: CASPGQGVGELFF. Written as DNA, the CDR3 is TGTGCCAGCCCGGGACAGGGGGTCGGGGAGCTGTTTTTT.

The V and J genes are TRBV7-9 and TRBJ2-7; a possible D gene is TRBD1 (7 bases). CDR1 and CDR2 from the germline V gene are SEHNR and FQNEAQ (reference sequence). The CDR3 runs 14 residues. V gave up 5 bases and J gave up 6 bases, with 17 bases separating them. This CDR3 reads CASSRGTDPREQYF. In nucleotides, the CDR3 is TGTGCCAGCAGCCGCGGGACAGATCCTCGCGAGCAGTACTTC.

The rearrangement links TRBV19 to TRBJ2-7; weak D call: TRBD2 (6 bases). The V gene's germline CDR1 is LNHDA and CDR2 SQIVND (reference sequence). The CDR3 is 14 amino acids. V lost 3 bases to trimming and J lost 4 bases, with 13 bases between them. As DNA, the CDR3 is TGTGCCAGTAGTATGGCGGGGACGCCGTACGAGCAGTACTTC. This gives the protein CASSMAGTPYEQYF.

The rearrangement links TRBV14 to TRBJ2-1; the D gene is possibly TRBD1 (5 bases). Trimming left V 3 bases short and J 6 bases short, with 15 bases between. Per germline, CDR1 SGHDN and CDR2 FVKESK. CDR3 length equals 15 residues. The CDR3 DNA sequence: TGTGCCAGCAGCCAGCCTGGACAACTCCTCAATGAGCAGTTCTTC. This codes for CASSQPGQLLNEQFF.

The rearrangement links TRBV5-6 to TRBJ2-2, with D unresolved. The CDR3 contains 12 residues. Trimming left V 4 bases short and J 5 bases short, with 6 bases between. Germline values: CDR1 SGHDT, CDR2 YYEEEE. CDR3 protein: CASSLLTGELFF. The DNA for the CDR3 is TGTGCCAGCAGCCTATTAACCGGGGAGCTGTTTTTT.

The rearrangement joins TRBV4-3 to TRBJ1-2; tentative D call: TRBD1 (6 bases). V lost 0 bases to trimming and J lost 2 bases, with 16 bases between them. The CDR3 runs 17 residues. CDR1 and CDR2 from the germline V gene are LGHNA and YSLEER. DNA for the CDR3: TGCGCCAGCAGCCAAGATAGGGGGACGGGAAAGAACTATGGCTACACCTTC. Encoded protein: CASSQDRGTGKNYGYTF.

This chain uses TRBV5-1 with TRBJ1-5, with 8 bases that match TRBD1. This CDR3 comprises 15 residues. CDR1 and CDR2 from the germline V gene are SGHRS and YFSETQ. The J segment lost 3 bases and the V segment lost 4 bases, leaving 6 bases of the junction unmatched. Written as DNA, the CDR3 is TGCGCCAGCAGCCTAGGGACAGGCCTCAATCAGCCCCAGCATTTT. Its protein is CASSLGTGLNQPQHF.

Here the CDR3 reads CASSLTTSGTSTDTQYF. The DNA of the CDR3 is TGTGCCAGCAGTTTAACGACTAGCGGTACTAGCACAGATACGCAGTATTTT. The chain combines TRBV28 with TRBJ2-3; 9 positions agree with TRBD2. CDR1 is MDHEN, CDR2 SYDVKM, per germline. V lost 2 bases to trimming and J lost 0 bases; unmatched junction nucleotides: 6. CDR3 length equals 17 residues.

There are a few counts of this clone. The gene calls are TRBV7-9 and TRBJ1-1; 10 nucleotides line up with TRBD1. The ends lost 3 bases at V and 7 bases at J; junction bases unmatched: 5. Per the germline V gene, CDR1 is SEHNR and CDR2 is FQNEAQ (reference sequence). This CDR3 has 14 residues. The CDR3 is CASSLTGGKVEAFF. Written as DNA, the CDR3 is TGTGCCAGCAGCTTGACAGGGGGCAAGGTTGAAGCTTTCTTT.

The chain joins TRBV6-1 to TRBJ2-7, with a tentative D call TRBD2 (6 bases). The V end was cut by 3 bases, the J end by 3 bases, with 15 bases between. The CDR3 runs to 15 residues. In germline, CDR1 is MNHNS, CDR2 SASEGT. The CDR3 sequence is CASSDGGTANYEQYF. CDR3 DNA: TGTGCCAGCAGTGATGGGGGGACGGCGAACTACGAGCAGTACTTC.

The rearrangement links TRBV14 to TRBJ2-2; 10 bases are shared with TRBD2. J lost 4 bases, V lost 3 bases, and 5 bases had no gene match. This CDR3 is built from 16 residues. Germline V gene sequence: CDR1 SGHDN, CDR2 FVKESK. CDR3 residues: CASSQRAGGPTGELFF. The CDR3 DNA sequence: TGTGCCAGCAGCCAGAGAGCGGGAGGGCCCACCGGGGAGCTGTTTTTT.

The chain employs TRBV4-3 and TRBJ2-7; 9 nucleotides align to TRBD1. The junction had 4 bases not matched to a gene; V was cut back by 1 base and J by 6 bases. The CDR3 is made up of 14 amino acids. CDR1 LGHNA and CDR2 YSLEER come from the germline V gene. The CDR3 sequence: CASSQGTGVGEQYF. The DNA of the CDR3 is TGCGCCAGCAGCCAAGGGACAGGGGTTGGCGAGCAGTACTTC.

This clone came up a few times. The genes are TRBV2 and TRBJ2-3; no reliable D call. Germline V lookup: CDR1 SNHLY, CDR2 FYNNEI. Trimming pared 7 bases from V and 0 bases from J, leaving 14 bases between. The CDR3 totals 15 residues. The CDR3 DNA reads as TGTGCCAGCACCGACGGAGTTTCTAGCACAGATACGCAGTATTTT. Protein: CASTDGVSSTDTQYF.